This record covers a single TCR beta chain. What it binds is unknown. This sample was included in a study of siplizumab effects on memory and regulatory T cells. Study findings and constraints: There appeared to be greater diversity in naive T cells than in memory cells, and naive T cells seemed major contributors to the alloresponse. In controls, less than 30% of mappable alloreactive CD4+ clones were Treg-derived on average, versus around 70% with siplizumab.

TCRdb keeps only in-frame clones here, not all; method: immunoSEQ multiplex PCR. The sample lists about 64,000 clones; roughly 96% were seen once. Germline V gene sequence: CDR1 MNHEY, CDR2 SMNVEV (reference sequence). The CDR3 has 14 residues. V was cut by 5 bases and J by 3 bases, with 13 bases left in between. Material for sequencing was naive CD8+ T cells sorted from blood. V gene TRBV27 combines with J gene TRBJ2-5; TRBD2 might be the D (5 bases). The TCR sequence derives from a human donor in good health. CDR3 loop: CASSQLREEETQYF. The CDR3 DNA reads as TGTGCCAGCAGTCAACTCCGGGAAGAAGAGACCCAGTACTTC.